This TCR beta chain was documented in a study of shared clonotypes between healthy human individuals. Study-wide points: Clonotypes which were not shared had lower generation probabilities than clonotypes that all four donors shared.

Turning to this clone: What it binds is not known.

Caucasian adults living in Nashville, Tennessee, provided all samples. Germline CDR1 and CDR2: MNHEY and SMNVEV (reference sequence). The CDR3 has 13 amino acids. V lost 5 bases and J 4 bases, leaving 12 bases between the germline ends. Several immunoSEQ 96-well plates shared each subset's DNA, each plate a replicate. Assay: immunoSEQ multiplex PCR; the TCRdb copy retains only in-frame clones and omits some. The sample shows 950,000 to 1,100,000 clones, 75% to 80% of them seen only once. The sequencing input was memory CD4+ T cells from PBMCs. Sample subset: CD45RA-negative fraction. This chain links TRBV27 with TRBJ2-7, with D maybe TRBD2 (6 bases). The sequence was obtained from a man between 18 and 35 years old in good health. Some clones in this sample may be carry-over from other donors' samples. CDR3: CASSPLGGYEQYF. CDR3 nucleotide sequence: TGTGCCAGCAGTCCCCTCGGGGGATACGAGCAGTACTTC.